The following is a T cell receptor beta chain sequence with its context. This specimen belongs to a study of blood T cell repertoires in COVID-19. The overall study: Sites in the United States, Italy and Spain provided acute and convalescent COVID-19 samples. The cDNA or gDNA used as material had been derived from T cells, B-cell-depleted T cells, or PBMCs.

Here immunoSEQ multiplex PCR was the method, and the copy in TCRdb shows in-frame clones only, minus some. The sample has around 300,000 clones; around 86% are singletons. Trimming took 5 bases from V and 4 from J, leaving 14 bases between them. Per the germline V gene, CDR1 is LNHDA and CDR2 is SQIVND (reference sequence). This CDR3 is built from 15 residues. This clonotype was sampled from a middle-aged man with active or convalescent COVID-19. The sample consisted of peripheral blood. The chain employs TRBV19 and TRBJ1-4; D perhaps matches TRBD1 (6 bases). CDR3 coding DNA: TGTGCCAGTAGTTCTTATGGACAGATTAATGAAAAACTGTTTTTT. Translating gives CASSSYGQINEKLFF.